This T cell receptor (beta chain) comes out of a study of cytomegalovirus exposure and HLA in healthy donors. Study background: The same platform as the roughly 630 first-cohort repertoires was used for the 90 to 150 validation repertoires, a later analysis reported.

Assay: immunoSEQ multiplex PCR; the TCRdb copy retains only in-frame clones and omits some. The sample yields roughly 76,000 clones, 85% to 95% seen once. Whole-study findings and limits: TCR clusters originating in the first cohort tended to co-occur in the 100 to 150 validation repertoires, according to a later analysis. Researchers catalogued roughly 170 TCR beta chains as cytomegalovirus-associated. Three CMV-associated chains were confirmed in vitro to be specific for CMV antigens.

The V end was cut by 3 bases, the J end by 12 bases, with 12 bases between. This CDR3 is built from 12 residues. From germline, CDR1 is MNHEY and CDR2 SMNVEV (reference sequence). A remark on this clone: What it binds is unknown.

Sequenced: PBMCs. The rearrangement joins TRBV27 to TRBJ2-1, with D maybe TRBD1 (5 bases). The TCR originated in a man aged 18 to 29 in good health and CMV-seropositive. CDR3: CASSFWGAGQFF. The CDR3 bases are TGTGCCAGCAGTTTTTGGGGCGCAGGGCAGTTCTTC.